This T cell receptor (beta chain) was obtained from a study of blood T cell repertoires in COVID-19. Study-wide context: Both acute and convalescent COVID-19 samples were obtained from the United States, Italy and Spain. T cells, B-cell-depleted T cells, or PBMCs supplied cDNA or gDNA.

As processed by the authors: Amplification of reference gene primers provided the estimated nucleated cell counts. Assay: immunoSEQ multiplex PCR; the TCRdb copy retains only in-frame clones and omits some. V, J and clone size derive from that table, while D and trimming were established from the DNA sequence. The sample consists of about 200,000 clones, 80% to 90% of them appearing once. Germline loops: CDR1 SNHLY, CDR2 FYNNEI. The CDR3 is made up of 14 amino acids. With 4 bases clipped from V and 2 bases from J, the junction kept 4 bases outside the gene matches. Input material: peripheral blood. The rearrangement joins TRBV2 to TRBJ2-7; 8 nucleotides agree with TRBD1. The TCR comes from a man of 80 years or more with acute or convalescent COVID-19. Written as DNA, the CDR3 is TGTGCCAGCAGTGGCGACAGGGGCCCCTACGAGCAGTACTTC. Translating it yields CASSGDRGPYEQYF.